The rows below give T cell receptor beta chains drawn from one sample of a study of Japanese encephalitis immunity and Zika vaccine responses. TCRdb reanalysed the 5' RACE reads using MiXCR and keeps one entry per CDR3 protein. The sample carries fewer than 2,000 distinct CDR3 sequences, 5.5% to 7% recorded once. Sequenced here: antigen-activated CD4+ T cells from blood, cultured, sampled during a Zika inactivated vaccine study. The receptors come from an adult woman who received an inactivated Zika virus vaccine. Both conserved end residues are part of each CDR3. Each record gives: D gene, J gene, clone size, V gene, CDR3 protein, CDR3 DNA. A D gene is named only where the DNA matches it firmly. Clone sizes are given selectively: once, few, many, or a class where the clone is expanded.

NA,TRBJ1-6,large,TRBV12-3/TRBV12-4,CASSPLGSSPLHF,TGTGCCAGCAGCCCCCTGGGGTCTTCACCCCTCCACTTT
NA,TRBJ2-4,medium-sized,TRBV5-1,CASSFTQQGNIQYF,TGCGCCAGCAGCTTTACTCAGCAGGGTAACATTCAGTACTTC
NA,TRBJ1-1,NA,TRBV5-4,CASSLASGGNTEAFF,TGTGCCAGCAGCTTGGCTTCGGGGGGGAACACTGAAGCTTTCTTT
NA,TRBJ2-5,NA,TRBV18,CASSSQETQYF,TGTGCCAGCTCATCACAAGAGACCCAGTACTTC
NA,TRBJ2-1,NA,TRBV5-1,CASSLLFGGSYNEQFF,TGCGCCAGCAGCTTGTTGTTCGGGGGCTCCTACAATGAGCAGTTCTTC
TRBD1,TRBJ1-1,medium-sized,TRBV29-1,CSAGQDRDYTEAFF,TGCAGCGCGGGGCAGGACAGGGACTACACTGAAGCTTTCTTT
NA,TRBJ1-2,medium-sized,TRBV19,CASSPTFNYGYTF,TGTGCCAGTAGCCCCACTTTCAACTATGGCTACACCTTC
NA,TRBJ1-1,few,TRBV9,CASGGRTEAFF,TGTGCCAGCGGGGGACGCACTGAAGCTTTCTTT
TRBD1,TRBJ2-1,many,TRBV5-1,CASSPVSGQGNNEQFF,TGCGCCAGCAGCCCGGTCTCAGGACAGGGTAACAATGAGCAGTTCTTC
NA,TRBJ2-7,medium-sized,TRBV5-1,CASSLEEGGGYEQYF,TGCGCCAGCAGCTTGGAGGAAGGAGGTGGCTACGAGCAGTACTTC
NA,TRBJ2-1,few,TRBV10-3,CAISGTAPGNNEQFF,TGTGCCATCAGTGGGACTGCCCCTGGAAACAATGAGCAGTTCTTC
NA,TRBJ2-5,medium-sized,TRBV12-3/TRBV12-4,CASSSMGETQYF,TGTGCCAGCAGTTCCATGGGGGAGACCCAGTACTTC
NA,TRBJ1-2,medium-sized,TRBV18,CASSPGQGYGYTF,TGTGCCAGCTCACCAGGTCAGGGGTATGGCTACACCTTC
NA,TRBJ1-2,NA,TRBV4-3,CASSQVGGSGGYTF,TGCGCCAGCAGCCAAGTAGGCGGGAGCGGTGGCTACACCTTC
TRBD2,TRBJ2-7,medium-sized,TRBV4-3,CASSLLAGGFNSYEQYF,TGCGCCAGCAGCCTGCTAGCGGGGGGCTTCAACTCCTACGAGCAGTACTTC
NA,TRBJ2-2,many,TRBV5-1,CASSWDTEKLFF,TGCGCCAGCAGCTGGGACACCGAAAAGCTGTTTTTT
NA,TRBJ1-5,medium-sized,TRBV4-1,CASTPSTNQGLQPQHF,TGCGCCAGCACCCCAAGTACTAATCAGGGCCTTCAGCCCCAGCATTTT
NA,TRBJ2-7,medium-sized,TRBV12-3/TRBV12-4,CASSFRGVGYEQYF,TGTGCCAGCAGTTTTAGGGGTGTGGGCTACGAGCAGTACTTC
TRBD2,TRBJ2-3,medium-sized,TRBV5-1,CASSPGTSGITDTQYF,TGCGCCAGCAGCCCCGGGACTAGCGGAATCACAGATACGCAGTATTTT
NA,TRBJ1-2,large,TRBV12-3/TRBV12-4,CASSLGGAVYGYTF,TGTGCCAGCAGTTTAGGGGGCGCGGTCTATGGCTACACCTTC
NA,TRBJ1-2,many,TRBV29-1,CSAASGQGRYGYTF,TGCAGCGCAGCCTCGGGGCAGGGAAGATATGGCTACACCTTC
TRBD1,TRBJ2-5,large,TRBV6-1,CASRKGQGRQETQYF,TGTGCCAGCAGGAAGGGACAGGGGAGGCAAGAGACCCAGTACTTC
TRBD2,TRBJ2-1,medium-sized,TRBV27,CASSLGAGDYNEQFF,TGTGCCAGCAGTTTAGGGGCGGGGGACTACAATGAGCAGTTCTTC
NA,TRBJ2-5,many,TRBV28,CASSPGDLQETQYF,TGTGCCAGCAGCCCCGGGGACCTCCAAGAGACCCAGTACTTC
TRBD1,TRBJ1-2,NA,TRBV5-4,CASSFRGTSGYTF,TGTGCCAGCAGCTTCAGGGGGACGAGTGGCTACACCTTC
NA,TRBJ1-2,few,TRBV27,CASSPDGRDPYGYTF,TGTGCCAGCAGTCCCGACGGCCGAGACCCCTATGGCTACACCTTC
TRBD1,TRBJ1-5,NA,TRBV19,CASIPKGQGAGQPQHF,TGTGCCAGTATCCCAAAGGGACAGGGGGCCGGTCAGCCCCAGCATTTT
NA,TRBJ1-4,medium-sized,TRBV7-9,CASSLRVMRGHEKLFF,TGTGCCAGCAGCTTAAGAGTCATGAGGGGACATGAAAAACTGTTTTTT
NA,TRBJ2-1,NA,TRBV4-3,CASSQSLRGEQFF,TGCGCCAGCAGCCAAAGCTTACGGGGTGAGCAGTTCTTC
NA,TRBJ2-3,medium-sized,TRBV4-3,CASSLAGTSTDTQYF,TGCGCCAGCAGCCTTGCGGGGACTAGCACAGATACGCAGTATTTT
TRBD2,TRBJ2-1,NA,TRBV5-1,CASSSGLAPSSYNEQFF,TGCGCCAGCAGCTCAGGACTAGCCCCGAGCTCCTACAATGAGCAGTTCTTC
NA,TRBJ2-7,NA,TRBV21-1,CASSKGGQLNIYEQYF,TGTGCCAGCAGCAAAGGGGGACAGCTAAATATCTACGAGCAGTACTTC